Shown below are 26 T cell receptor beta chains from a single sample sequenced in a study of cytomegalovirus exposure and HLA in healthy donors. Vbeta (60) and Jbeta (13) primers were used in the PCR. Method: immunoSEQ multiplex PCR; TCRdb's copy keeps in-frame clones and lacks some. This sample has over 150,000 clones, with just under 80% found just once. The source material was PBMCs. Receptors originate from a woman aged 45-65 years in good health and CMV-seropositive.

DNA for the CDR3: TGTGCCAGCAGCGTAGGCCAGGTAGACAATGAGCAGTTCTTC. Translating it yields CASSVGQVDNEQFF. The chain is built from TRBV9 and TRBJ2-1, with no clear D. Germline V gives CDR1 SGDLS, CDR2 YYNGEE. The germline V and J ends were trimmed by 0 bases and 5 bases, with 9 bases remaining between them. The CDR3 spans 14 residues.

V usage is TRBV4-1 and J usage is TRBJ1-5, with D perhaps matching TRBD1 (5 bases). Trimming removed 0 bases from V and 1 base from J, with 10 bases in between. There are 16 residues in the CDR3. Germline V CDR1 and CDR2: MGHRA, YSYEKL. CDR3 coding DNA: TGCGCCAGCAGCCAAGAATTAGGGGCGAGCAATCAGCCCCAGCATTTT. Translated: CASSQELGASNQPQHF.

J is TRBJ1-1 and V is TRBV10-3; TRBD1 aligns across 8 bases. The CDR3 spans 15 residues. J lost 10 bases, V lost 0 bases, and 10 bases had no gene match. The germline V gene encodes CDR1 ENHRY and CDR2 SYGVKD. In nucleotides, the CDR3 is TGTGCCATCAGTGAGTCGGTTGGACAGGGAGTAGGAGCTTTCTTT. Its protein is CAISESVGQGVGAFF.

This clone was found once. The V gene is TRBV9, the J gene TRBJ2-5; 7 bases are shared with TRBD2. The germline gives CDR1 SGDLS, CDR2 YYNGEE. Unmatched junction bases numbered 7, after V lost 4 bases and J lost 1 base. CDR3 length: 15 amino acids. CDR3 in DNA: TGTGCCAGCAGCCAGTGGGGGGGGAGCCAAGAGACCCAGTACTTC. Its translation is CASSQWGGSQETQYF. Full variable domain (remainder filled in from reference TRBV9 and TRBJ2-5): DSGVTQTPKHLITATGQRVTLRCSPRSGDLSVYWYQQSLDQGLQFLIQYYNGEERAKGNILERFSAQQFPDLHSELNLSSLELGDSALYFCASSQWGGSQETQYFGPGTRLLVL.

The V and J genes are TRBV5-5 and TRBJ1-1, with TRBD1 matching over 7 bases. V shed 4 bases and J 0 bases; nucleotides not matched to a gene: 15. CDR1 and CDR2 from the germline V gene are SGHKS and YYEKEE (reference sequence). The CDR3 loop spans 18 amino acids. The CDR3 sequence: CASSTMGQLPLMNTEAFF. DNA for the CDR3: TGTGCCAGCAGCACAATGGGACAGCTTCCTTTAATGAACACTGAAGCTTTCTTT.

The rearrangement joins TRBV14 to TRBJ1-1, with 7 bases fitting TRBD1. Germline V gives CDR1 SGHDN, CDR2 FVKESK. J was trimmed by 4 bases and V by 2 bases; bases with no gene match: 7. The CDR3 has 15 amino acids. The CDR3 sequence: CASSQIQGPITEAFF. For the CDR3, the DNA is TGTGCCAGCAGCCAAATACAGGGGCCTATCACTGAAGCTTTCTTT.

The rearrangement links TRBV19 to TRBJ1-5; D is ambiguous. Between the trimmed V and J ends, which lost 0 bases and 2 bases, there was a span of 11 bases. This CDR3 is built from 16 residues. Germline CDR1 reads LNHDA; CDR2 reads SQIVND (reference sequence). The CDR3 bases are TGTGCCAGTAGTATAGATATGAGAGGGCGCAATCAGCCCCAGCATTTT. This encodes CASSIDMRGRNQPQHF.

J is TRBJ1-1 and V is TRBV5-1; 7 nucleotides match TRBD1. The CDR3 length is 14 residues. From germline, CDR1 is SGHRS and CDR2 YFSETQ. V gave up 7 bases and J gave up 1 base; unmatched junction bases: 7. The CDR3 nucleotides read TGCGCCAGCGCTCAATACAGGGGGAACACTGAAGCTTTCTTT. It yields the protein CASAQYRGNTEAFF.

The chain couples TRBV19 to TRBJ1-1; D call uncertain. The CDR3 has 15 amino acids. V was shortened by 0 bases and J by 0 bases, with 8 bases between the two germline ends. Germline V gene lookup returns CDR1 LNHDA and CDR2 SQIVND (reference sequence). The CDR3 sequence: CASSIEATMNTEAFF. The CDR3 nucleotides read TGTGCCAGTAGTATAGAAGCAACCATGAACACTGAAGCTTTCTTT.

The chain employs TRBV4-1 and TRBJ2-5; D is unclear. The CDR3 contains 14 residues. Trimming shortened V by 4 bases and J by 8 bases, and 17 bases separated the two germline ends. CDR1 is MGHRA, CDR2 YSYEKL, per germline. DNA of the CDR3: TGCGCCAGCAGCCGAACCAGTGGCCATTCTACCCAGTACTTC. Residues: CASSRTSGHSTQYF.

The chain uses TRBV4-2 and TRBJ2-1; D not resolved. V gave up 1 base and J gave up 1 base, with 8 bases separating them. The CDR3 is 15 amino acids. CDR1 LGHNA and CDR2 YNFKEQ come from the germline V gene. The CDR3 sequence is CASSQAADSYNEQFF. The CDR3 DNA is TGTGCCAGCAGCCAAGCGGCGGATTCCTACAATGAGCAGTTCTTC.

The chain carries TRBV7-9 and TRBJ1-2, with TRBD1 identical over 12 bases. Trimming removed 1 base from V and 7 bases from J; junction bases left unmatched: 4. This CDR3 spans 15 amino acids. Germline V gives CDR1 SEHNR, CDR2 FQNEAQ (reference sequence). The CDR3 is CASSLGDRGPSGYTF. DNA of the CDR3: TGTGCCAGCAGCTTAGGGGACAGGGGGCCTAGTGGCTACACCTTC.

The V call is TRBV19, the J call TRBJ2-5; 9 bases are a match to TRBD2. Germline V gives CDR1 LNHDA, CDR2 SQIVND (reference sequence). J was trimmed by 7 bases and V by 4 bases; bases with no gene match: 10. There are 15 residues in the CDR3. CDR3 coding DNA: TGTGCCAGTAGTAGGTCACTAGCGGGCGGAGGGACCCAGTACTTC. Translating gives CASSRSLAGGGTQYF.

V and J are TRBV11-2 and TRBJ2-3, with D possibly TRBD2 on 6 matching bases. This CDR3 comprises 13 residues. Trimming took off 8 bases at V and 0 bases at J, with 9 bases between the two ends. Germline CDR1 reads SGHAT; CDR2 reads FQNNGV. The CDR3 reads CASGGSSTDTQYF. CDR3 coding DNA: TGTGCCAGCGGGGGGTCTAGCACAGATACGCAGTATTTT.

Comments on this clone: The junction differs from germline at one of its ends, possibly a read error. The chain recombines TRBV2 with TRBJ2-7, with TRBD1 identical over 9 bases. The CDR3 totals 15 residues. CDR1 and CDR2 (germline): SNHLY, FYNNEI. The CDR3 spells CASSEGTGRNYEQYF. The CDR3 DNA follows: TGTGCCAGCAGCGAAGGGACAGGGAGAAACTACGAGCAGTACTTC.

The chain recombines TRBV6-5 with TRBJ2-1; a possible D gene is TRBD1 (5 bases). V dropped 2 bases and J dropped 6 bases, with 11 bases sitting between them. Germline CDR1 and CDR2: MNHEY and SVGAGI. The CDR3 contains 14 residues. Written as DNA, the CDR3 is TGTGCCAGCAGTTACCGGGCCCAGGGCAATGAGCAGTTCTTC. Translation gives CASSYRAQGNEQFF.

The V call is TRBV4-1, the J call TRBJ2-7; D is perhaps TRBD1 (5 bases). Trimming cost V 0 bases and J 7 bases, with 19 bases left between them. This CDR3 is built from 16 residues. Looked up from germline, CDR1 is MGHRA and CDR2 is YSYEKL. CDR3: CASSQEMGAAGREQYF. The CDR3 nucleotides read TGCGCCAGCAGCCAAGAAATGGGTGCGGCAGGGCGTGAGCAGTACTTC.

The V call is TRBV4-2, the J call TRBJ2-7; the match to TRBD1 covers 9 bases. V shed 4 bases and J 4 bases; nucleotides not matched to a gene: 11. The CDR3 sequence is 16 residues long. Germline V gene lookup returns CDR1 LGHNA and CDR2 YNFKEQ. For the CDR3, the DNA is TGTGCCAGCAGCCCGACCTCCGGGACAGGGACTTACGAGCAGTACTTC. Encoded protein: CASSPTSGTGTYEQYF.

The chain carries TRBV14 and TRBJ2-5, with D uncertain. The CDR3 totals 14 residues. Germline V lookup: CDR1 SGHDN, CDR2 FVKESK. Between the trimmed V and J ends, which lost 0 bases and 5 bases, there was a span of 10 bases. CDR3 sequence reads: CASSQDLAGETQYF. In nucleotides, the CDR3 is TGTGCCAGCAGCCAAGATTTGGCCGGGGAGACCCAGTACTTC.

The CDR3 protein is CASSFQGLAGELFF. CDR3 DNA sequence: TGTGCCAGCAGTTTCCAGGGTCTGGCCGGGGAGCTGTTTTTT. The chain employs TRBV27 and TRBJ2-2, with D tentatively TRBD1 (5 bases). Germline loops: CDR1 MNHEY, CDR2 SMNVEV (reference sequence). V was clipped by 3 bases and J by 6 bases, with 11 bases between them. CDR3 length: 14 amino acids.

This clone was observed once. This sequence joins TRBV2 and TRBJ1-6, with D maybe TRBD1 (6 bases). The ends were cut back, 6 bases at V and 4 bases at J, with 13 bases in the middle. Germline CDR1 SNHLY, CDR2 FYNNEI. This CDR3 has 15 amino acids. The CDR3 spells CASRLRDTYNSPLHF. CDR3 in DNA: TGTGCCAGCAGGCTCCGGGACACTTATAATTCACCCCTCCACTTT.

This clone was observed a handful of times. The sample carries other DNA sequences with the same CDR3. This sequence joins TRBV13 and TRBJ2-3; 11 bases align to TRBD1. The germline gives CDR1 PRHDT, CDR2 FYEKMQ (reference sequence). The J segment lost 4 bases and the V segment lost 2 bases, leaving 11 bases of the junction unmatched. CDR3 length equals 18 residues. The CDR3 loop reads CASSLSVGGTGGSDTQYF. Here the CDR3 DNA reads TGTGCCAGCAGCTTATCCGTGGGGGGGACAGGGGGGTCAGATACGCAGTATTTT.

The rearrangement joins TRBV10-1 to TRBJ1-3; D unclear. Germline lookup yields CDR1 WNHNN and CDR2 SYGVQD (reference sequence). V was clipped by 0 bases and J by 7 bases, with 7 bases between them. The CDR3 has 13 residues. CDR3 residues: CASSESYSNTIYF. The CDR3, as DNA: TGCGCCAGCAGTGAGTCGTATAGTAACACCATATATTTT.

The genes are TRBV5-1 and TRBJ1-3, with a tentative D call TRBD1 (6 bases). The CDR3 has 14 amino acids. Germline V gene data show CDR1 as SGHRS and CDR2 as YFSETQ. V lost 0 bases and J lost 7, with 11 bases in between. CDR3 loop: CASSLERGANTIYF. CDR3 DNA sequence: TGCGCCAGCAGCTTGGAGCGGGGGGCGAACACCATATATTTT.

This clone turned up a few times. The V gene is TRBV6-4, the J gene TRBJ2-7, with 7 bases identical to TRBD2. The germline V gene has CDR1 MRHNA and CDR2 SNTAGT. CDR3 length: 15 residues. The V segment lost 3 bases and the J segment 2 bases; nucleotides outside the gene matches: 7. CDR3 sequence (DNA): TGTGCCAGCAGTGAAGGATCGGGGGGACCCTACGAGCAGTACTTC. Protein product: CASSEGSGGPYEQYF.

This chain uses TRBV19 with TRBJ2-7, with TRBD2 matching 10 bases. The CDR3 length is 14 residues. Germline trimming cut 6 bases from V and 0 bases from J; bases unmatched to any gene: 2. Germline V gene lookup returns CDR1 LNHDA and CDR2 SQIVND (reference sequence). The CDR3 spells CASSGLAASYEQYF. CDR3 DNA: TGTGCCAGTAGCGGACTAGCGGCCTCCTACGAGCAGTACTTC.